This T cell receptor beta chain was recovered during a study of post-analysis software for immune sequencing data. cDNA libraries of TCR beta carried unique molecular identifiers. MiXCR, run by TCRdb on the PCR reads, gives a single entry per CDR3 protein. The sample records 350,000 to 450,000 distinct CDR3 sequences, 30% to 45% being singletons. Overall study results and limits: F-measure co-clustering was strong for batch-matched samples. Higher frequency in patients than in controls was seen for roughly five TRBV segments, with TRBV5-6, TRBV5-1 and TRBV20-1 among them.

Points on this clonotype: Its matching antigen is unknown.

This CDR3 contains 16 residues. The germline V and J ends were trimmed by 3 bases and 4 bases, with 22 bases remaining between them. Germline V gives CDR1 DFQATT, CDR2 SNEGSKA (reference sequence). The receptor was derived from a girl aged 10 to 17 with multiple sclerosis. The sample was blood. The chain uses TRBV20-1 and TRBJ2-7; perhaps D is TRBD1 or TRBD2 (6 bases each). This CDR3 reads CSASDGGRRAGYEQYF. In DNA form, the CDR3 reads TGCAGTGCTAGTGACGGGGGCAGGCGGGCCGGATACGAGCAGTACTTC.